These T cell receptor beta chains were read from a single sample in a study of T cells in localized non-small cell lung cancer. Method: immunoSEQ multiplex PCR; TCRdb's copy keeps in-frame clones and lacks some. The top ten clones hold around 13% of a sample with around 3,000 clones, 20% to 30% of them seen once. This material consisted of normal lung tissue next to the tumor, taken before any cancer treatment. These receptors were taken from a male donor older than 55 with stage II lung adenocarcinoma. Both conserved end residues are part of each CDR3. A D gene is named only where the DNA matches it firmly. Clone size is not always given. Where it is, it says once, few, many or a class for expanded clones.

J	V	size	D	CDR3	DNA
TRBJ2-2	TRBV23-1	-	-	CASSLGNTGELFF	TGCGCCAGCAGCTTAGGAAACACCGGGGAGCTGTTTTTT
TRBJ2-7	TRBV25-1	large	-	CASRTGRYEQYF	TGTGCCAGCAGAACGGGACGCTACGAGCAGTACTTC
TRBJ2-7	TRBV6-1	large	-	CASSEVVNPDEQYF	TGTGCCAGCAGTGAAGTGGTCAATCCGGACGAGCAGTACTTC
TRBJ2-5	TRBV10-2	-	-	CASSELGRQETQYF	TGCGCCAGCAGTGAGCTGGGCAGGCAAGAGACCCAGTACTTC
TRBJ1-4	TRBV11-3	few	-	CASSPSRATNEKLFF	TGTGCCAGCAGCCCCAGCAGGGCAACTAATGAAAAACTGTTTTTT
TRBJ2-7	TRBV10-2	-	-	CASSESARLEQYF	TGCGCCAGCAGTGAGTCAGCCCGATTGGAGCAGTACTTC
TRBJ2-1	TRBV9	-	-	CASSGRPSSYNEQFF	TGTGCCAGCAGCGGAAGGCCGAGCTCCTACAATGAGCAGTTCTTC
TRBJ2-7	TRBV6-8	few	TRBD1	CASRTGDVRYEQYF	TGTGCCAGCAGGACAGGGGACGTAAGGTACGAGCAGTACTTC
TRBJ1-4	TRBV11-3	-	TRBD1	CASSRPSDRVGGKLFF	TGTGCCAGCAGCCGCCCATCCGACAGGGTGGGAGGGAAACTGTTTTTT
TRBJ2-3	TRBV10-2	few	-	CASSQDPGDTQYF	TGCGCCAGCAGTCAAGATCCGGGGGATACGCAGTATTTT
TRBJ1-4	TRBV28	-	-	CASSLRTTNEKLFF	TGTGCCAGCAGTTTACGAACAACTAATGAAAAACTGTTTTTT
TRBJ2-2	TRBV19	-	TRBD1	CASSIGQGTGELFF	TGTGCCAGTAGTATCGGACAGGGCACCGGGGAGCTGTTTTTT
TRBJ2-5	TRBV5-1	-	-	CASSLYGRTETQYF	TGCGCCAGCAGCTTGTACGGCAGGACAGAGACCCAGTACTTC
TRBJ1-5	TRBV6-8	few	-	CASSYYRSGQPQHF	TGTGCCAGCAGTTACTACAGGAGCGGTCAGCCCCAGCATTTT
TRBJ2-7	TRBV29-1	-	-	CSVERDPNSYEQYF	TGCAGCGTTGAACGAGATCCTAACTCCTACGAGCAGTACTTC
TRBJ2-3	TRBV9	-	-	CASSDGGNPTDTQYF	TGTGCCAGCAGCGATGGGGGGAACCCCACAGATACGCAGTATTTT
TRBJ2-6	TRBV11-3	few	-	CASSSASSGANVLTF	TGTGCCAGCAGCTCGGCGTCGTCTGGGGCCAACGTCCTGACTTTC
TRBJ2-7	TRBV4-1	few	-	CASSQDLGVARYEQYF	TGCGCCAGCAGCCAAGATCTGGGGGTGGCTCGTTACGAGCAGTACTTC
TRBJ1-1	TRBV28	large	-	CASSLAGDTEAFF	TGTGCCAGCAGTTTGGCGGGGGACACTGAAGCTTTCTTT
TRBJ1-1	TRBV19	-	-	CASSSLRGWGF	TGTGCCAGTAGTAGCCTTCGTGGGTGGGGCTTT
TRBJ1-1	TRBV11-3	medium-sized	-	CASSFRAMNTEAFF	TGTGCCAGCAGCTTTCGGGCTATGAACACTGAAGCTTTCTTT
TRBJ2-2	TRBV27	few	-	CASSFQGSSNTGELFF	TGTGCCAGCAGTTTTCAGGGGTCCTCGAACACCGGGGAGCTGTTTTTT
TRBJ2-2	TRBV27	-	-	CASSLQFGELFF	TGTGCCAGCAGTTTACAGTTTGGGGAGCTGTTTTTT
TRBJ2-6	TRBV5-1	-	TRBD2	CASTPRGGNAGANVLTF	TGCGCCAGCACCCCTCGGGGGGGGAACGCTGGGGCCAACGTCCTGACTTTC
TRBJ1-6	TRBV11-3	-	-	CASSLGDSYSYNSPLHF	TGTGCCAGCAGCTTGGGGGACTCCTACTCCTATAATTCACCCCTCCACTTT
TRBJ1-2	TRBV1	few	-	CASTPGANYGYTF	TGCGCCAGCACCCCCGGGGCTAACTATGGCTACACCTTC
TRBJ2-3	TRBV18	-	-	CASSPGEGGTDTQYF	TGTGCCAGCTCCCCCGGGGAAGGGGGCACAGATACGCAGTATTTT
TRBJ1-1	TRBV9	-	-	CASSVGWRADTEAFF	TGTGCCAGCAGCGTAGGCTGGCGCGCGGACACTGAAGCTTTCTTT
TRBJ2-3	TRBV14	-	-	CASSQFGRASRGTDTQYF	TGTGCCAGCAGCCAATTTGGGCGGGCCTCCCGGGGCACAGATACGCAGTATTTT
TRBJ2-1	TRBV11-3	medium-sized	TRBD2	CASSLAVPGLAGGRGNEQFF	TGTGCCAGCAGCTTGGCTGTACCGGGACTAGCGGGGGGAAGGGGCAATGAGCAGTTCTTC
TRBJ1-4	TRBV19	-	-	CASSIPPSEKLFF	TGTGCCAGTAGTATCCCCCCCTCCGAAAAACTGTTTTTT
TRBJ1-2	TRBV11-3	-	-	CASSHSTDNYGYTF	TGTGCCAGCAGCCACTCGACAGATAACTATGGCTACACCTTC
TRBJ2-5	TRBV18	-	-	CASSHDSGETQYF	TGTGCCAGCTCACACGACAGCGGGGAGACCCAGTACTTC
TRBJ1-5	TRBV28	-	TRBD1	CASSSRTGSWQPQHF	TGTGCCAGCAGTTCCCGGACAGGGTCATGGCAGCCCCAGCATTTT
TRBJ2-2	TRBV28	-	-	CASSFDENTGELFF	TGTGCCAGCAGTTTCGACGAGAACACCGGGGAGCTGTTTTTT
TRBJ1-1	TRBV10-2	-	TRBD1	CASSGQGGFNEAFF	TGCGCCAGCAGCGGACAGGGAGGCTTTAATGAAGCTTTCTTT
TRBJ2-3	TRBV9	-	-	CASSETASTDTQYF	TGTGCCAGCAGTGAAACAGCTAGCACAGATACGCAGTATTTT
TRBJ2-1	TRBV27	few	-	CASSRREVGEQFF	TGTGCCAGCAGTCGGAGGGAGGTGGGGGAGCAGTTCTTC
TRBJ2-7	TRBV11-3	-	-	CASSRSTGRNEQYF	TGTGCCAGCAGCCGATCTACAGGGCGGAACGAGCAGTACTTC
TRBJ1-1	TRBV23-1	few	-	CASSLYLNTEAFF	TGCGCCAGCAGCTTGTATCTGAACACTGAAGCTTTCTTT
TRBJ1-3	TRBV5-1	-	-	CASSSGTLDSGNTIYF	TGCGCCAGCAGCTCCGGGACACTTGACTCTGGAAACACCATATATTTT
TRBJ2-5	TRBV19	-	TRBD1	CASSPARDRGETQYF	TGTGCCAGTAGTCCCGCCCGGGACAGGGGGGAGACCCAGTACTTC
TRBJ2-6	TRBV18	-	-	CASSRRAAGANVLTF	TGTGCCAGCTCACGCAGGGCGGCTGGGGCCAACGTCCTGACTTTC
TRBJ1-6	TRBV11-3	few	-	CASSFSGDNSPLHF	TGTGCCAGCAGCTTTAGTGGGGATAATTCACCCCTCCACTTT
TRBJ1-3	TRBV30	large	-	CAWKKGGNTIYF	TGTGCCTGGAAGAAAGGGGGAAACACCATATATTTT
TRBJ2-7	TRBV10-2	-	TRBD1	CASSESGDRGVGEQYF	TGCGCCAGCAGTGAGTCCGGCGACAGGGGGGTCGGCGAGCAGTACTTC
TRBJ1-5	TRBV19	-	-	CASSIPPRRVAGQPQHF	TGTGCCAGTAGTATCCCCCCCCGCAGGGTAGCGGGTCAGCCCCAGCATTTT
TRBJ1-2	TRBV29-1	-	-	CSSGGEVDGYTF	TGCAGCAGTGGGGGGGAAGTAGATGGCTACACCTTC
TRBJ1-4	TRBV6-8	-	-	CASSIGPLTDLVF	TGTGCCAGCAGCATCGGGCCACTAACAGACTTGGTTTTT
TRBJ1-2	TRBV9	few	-	CASSGPVGVGYGYTF	TGTGCCAGCAGCGGACCGGTTGGAGTAGGCTATGGCTACACCTTC
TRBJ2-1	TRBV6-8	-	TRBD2	CASSDGGGENEQFF	TGTGCCAGCAGTGACGGGGGAGGGGAGAATGAGCAGTTCTTC
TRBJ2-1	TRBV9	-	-	CASSEGPRYNEQFF	TGTGCCAGCAGTGAAGGCCCCAGGTACAATGAGCAGTTCTTC